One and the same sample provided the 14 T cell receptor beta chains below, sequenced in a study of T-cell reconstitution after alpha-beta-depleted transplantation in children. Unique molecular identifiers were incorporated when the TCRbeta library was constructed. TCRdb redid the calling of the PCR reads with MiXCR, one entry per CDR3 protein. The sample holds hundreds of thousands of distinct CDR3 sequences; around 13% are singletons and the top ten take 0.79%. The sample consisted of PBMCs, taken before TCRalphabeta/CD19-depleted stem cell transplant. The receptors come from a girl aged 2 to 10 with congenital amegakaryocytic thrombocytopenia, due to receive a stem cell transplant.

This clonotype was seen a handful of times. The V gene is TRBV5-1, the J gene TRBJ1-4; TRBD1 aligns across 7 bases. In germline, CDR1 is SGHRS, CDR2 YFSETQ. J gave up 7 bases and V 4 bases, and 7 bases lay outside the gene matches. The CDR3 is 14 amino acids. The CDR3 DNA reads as TGCGCCAGCAGCAATTATCGACAGGGTGAAAAACTGTTTTTT. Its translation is CASSNYRQGEKLFF.

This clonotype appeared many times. Written as DNA, the CDR3 is TGCAGTGCTAGAGCCATACGGACAGGGTTCCACAATGAGCAGTTCTTC. It specifies CSARAIRTGFHNEQFF. The rearrangement uses TRBV20-1 and TRBJ2-1, with TRBD1 identical over 8 bases. The CDR3 extends over 16 amino acids. V trimming: 1 base; J trimming: 5 bases; junction bases outside the gene matches: 10. Germline lookup yields CDR1 DFQATT and CDR2 SNEGSKA (reference sequence).

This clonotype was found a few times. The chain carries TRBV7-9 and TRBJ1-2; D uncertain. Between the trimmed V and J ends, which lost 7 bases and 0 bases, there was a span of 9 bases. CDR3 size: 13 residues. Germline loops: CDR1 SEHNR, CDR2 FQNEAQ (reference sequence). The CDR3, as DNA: TGTGCCAGCACTAGGGTCCCTAACTATGGCTACACCTTC. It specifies CASTRVPNYGYTF.

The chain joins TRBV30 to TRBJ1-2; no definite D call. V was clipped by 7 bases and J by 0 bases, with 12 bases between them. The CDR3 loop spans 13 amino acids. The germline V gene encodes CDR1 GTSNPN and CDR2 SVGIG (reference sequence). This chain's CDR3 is CASEVPPNYGYTF. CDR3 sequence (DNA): TGTGCCTCGGAGGTTCCTCCTAACTATGGCTACACCTTC. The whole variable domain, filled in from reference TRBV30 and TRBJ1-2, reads SQTIHQWPATLVQPVGSPLSLECTVEGTSNPNLYWYRQAAGRGLQLLFYSVGIGQISSEVPQNLSASRPQDRQFILSSKKLLLSDSGFYLCASEVPPNYGYTFGSGTRLTVV.

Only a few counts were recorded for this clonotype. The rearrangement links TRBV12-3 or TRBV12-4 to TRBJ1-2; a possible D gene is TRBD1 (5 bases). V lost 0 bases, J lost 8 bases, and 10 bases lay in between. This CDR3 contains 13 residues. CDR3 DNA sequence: TGTGCCAGCAGTTTAGCAGGGGCGCCGGGCTACACCTTC. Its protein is CASSLAGAPGYTF.

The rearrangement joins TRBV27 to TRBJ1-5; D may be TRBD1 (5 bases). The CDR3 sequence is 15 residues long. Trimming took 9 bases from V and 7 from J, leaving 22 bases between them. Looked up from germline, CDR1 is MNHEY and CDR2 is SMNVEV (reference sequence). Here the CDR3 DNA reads TGTGCCAGACCCCTCCTCCAGGGAAGGGAACAGCCCCAGCATTTT. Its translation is CARPLLQGREQPQHF.

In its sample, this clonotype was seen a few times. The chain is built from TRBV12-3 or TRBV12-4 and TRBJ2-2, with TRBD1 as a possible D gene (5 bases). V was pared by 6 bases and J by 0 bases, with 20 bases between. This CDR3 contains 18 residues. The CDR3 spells CASRGPSFRVTNTGELFF. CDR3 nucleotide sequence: TGTGCCAGCAGGGGCCCTTCATTCAGGGTCACGAACACCGGGGAGCTGTTTTTT.

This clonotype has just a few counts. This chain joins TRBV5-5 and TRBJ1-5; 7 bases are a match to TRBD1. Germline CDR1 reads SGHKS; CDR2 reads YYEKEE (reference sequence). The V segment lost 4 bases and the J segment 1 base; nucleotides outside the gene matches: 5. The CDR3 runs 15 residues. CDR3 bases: TGTGCCAGCAGCCCCGGGACAGAAAGCAATCAGCCCCAGCATTTT. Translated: CASSPGTESNQPQHF.

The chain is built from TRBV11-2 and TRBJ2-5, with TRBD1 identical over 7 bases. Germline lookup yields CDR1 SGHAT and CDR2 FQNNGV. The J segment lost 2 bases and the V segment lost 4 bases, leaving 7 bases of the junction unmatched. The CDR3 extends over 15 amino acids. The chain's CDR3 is CASSYPGQNQETQYF. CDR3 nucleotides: TGTGCCAGCAGCTATCCGGGACAGAATCAAGAGACCCAGTACTTC.

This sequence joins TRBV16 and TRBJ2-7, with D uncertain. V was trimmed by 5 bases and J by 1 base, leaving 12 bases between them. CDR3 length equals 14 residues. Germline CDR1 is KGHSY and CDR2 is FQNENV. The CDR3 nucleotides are TGTGCCAGCAGCTTAACCCCCGATTCCTACGAGCAGTACTTC. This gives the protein CASSLTPDSYEQYF.

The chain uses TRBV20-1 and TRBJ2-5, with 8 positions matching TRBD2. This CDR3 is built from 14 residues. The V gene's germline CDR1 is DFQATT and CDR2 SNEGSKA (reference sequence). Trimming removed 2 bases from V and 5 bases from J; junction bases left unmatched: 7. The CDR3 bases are TGCAGTGCTAGACCAGCGGGAGTTTCTGAGACCCAGTACTTC. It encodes CSARPAGVSETQYF.

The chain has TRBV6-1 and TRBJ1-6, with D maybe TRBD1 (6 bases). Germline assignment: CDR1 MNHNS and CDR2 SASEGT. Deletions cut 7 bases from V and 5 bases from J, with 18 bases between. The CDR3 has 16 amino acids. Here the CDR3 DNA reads TGTGCCAGCACCTATTTTCCCGGGACAAATAATTCACCCCTCCACTTT. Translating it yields CASTYFPGTNNSPLHF.

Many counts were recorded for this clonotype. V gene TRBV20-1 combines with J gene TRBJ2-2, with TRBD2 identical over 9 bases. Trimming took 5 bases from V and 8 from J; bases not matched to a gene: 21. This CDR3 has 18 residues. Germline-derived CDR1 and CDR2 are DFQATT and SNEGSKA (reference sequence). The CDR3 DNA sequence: TGCAGTGCTTCAACGGGTTTGCTAGCGGGACCCCCTTGGGGGGAGCTGTTTTTT. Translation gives CSASTGLLAGPPWGELFF.

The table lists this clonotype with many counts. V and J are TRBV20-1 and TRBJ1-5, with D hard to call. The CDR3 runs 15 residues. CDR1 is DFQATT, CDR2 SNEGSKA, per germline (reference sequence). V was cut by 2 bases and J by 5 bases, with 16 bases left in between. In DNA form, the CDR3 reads TGCAGTGCTAGACCTGATGGGCCGATTCATCAGCCCCAGCATTTT. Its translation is CSARPDGPIHQPQHF.